The sequence of this TCR beta chain was determined in a study of tumor-infiltrating lymphocytes in localized non-small cell lung cancer. Study-wide points: Different pieces of the same tissue were used for each assay. Not all patients were TCR sequenced, owing to tissue quantity.

The V gene's germline CDR1 is SGHDN and CDR2 FVKESK. V was shortened by 2 bases and J by 6 bases, with 7 bases between the two germline ends. This CDR3 has 13 residues. About this clone itself: Its target is unknown.

Assay: immunoSEQ multiplex PCR; the TCRdb copy retains only in-frame clones and omits some. The table has thousands of clones, roughly 69% seen once. The clonotype originates from a human donor with non-small cell lung cancer. What was sequenced was uninvolved lung tissue not adjacent to the tumor. This chain links TRBV14 with TRBJ2-2; no clear D gene. The CDR3 region is CASSQIRPGELFF. CDR3 DNA: TGTGCCAGCAGCCAAATTCGCCCCGGGGAGCTGTTTTTT.